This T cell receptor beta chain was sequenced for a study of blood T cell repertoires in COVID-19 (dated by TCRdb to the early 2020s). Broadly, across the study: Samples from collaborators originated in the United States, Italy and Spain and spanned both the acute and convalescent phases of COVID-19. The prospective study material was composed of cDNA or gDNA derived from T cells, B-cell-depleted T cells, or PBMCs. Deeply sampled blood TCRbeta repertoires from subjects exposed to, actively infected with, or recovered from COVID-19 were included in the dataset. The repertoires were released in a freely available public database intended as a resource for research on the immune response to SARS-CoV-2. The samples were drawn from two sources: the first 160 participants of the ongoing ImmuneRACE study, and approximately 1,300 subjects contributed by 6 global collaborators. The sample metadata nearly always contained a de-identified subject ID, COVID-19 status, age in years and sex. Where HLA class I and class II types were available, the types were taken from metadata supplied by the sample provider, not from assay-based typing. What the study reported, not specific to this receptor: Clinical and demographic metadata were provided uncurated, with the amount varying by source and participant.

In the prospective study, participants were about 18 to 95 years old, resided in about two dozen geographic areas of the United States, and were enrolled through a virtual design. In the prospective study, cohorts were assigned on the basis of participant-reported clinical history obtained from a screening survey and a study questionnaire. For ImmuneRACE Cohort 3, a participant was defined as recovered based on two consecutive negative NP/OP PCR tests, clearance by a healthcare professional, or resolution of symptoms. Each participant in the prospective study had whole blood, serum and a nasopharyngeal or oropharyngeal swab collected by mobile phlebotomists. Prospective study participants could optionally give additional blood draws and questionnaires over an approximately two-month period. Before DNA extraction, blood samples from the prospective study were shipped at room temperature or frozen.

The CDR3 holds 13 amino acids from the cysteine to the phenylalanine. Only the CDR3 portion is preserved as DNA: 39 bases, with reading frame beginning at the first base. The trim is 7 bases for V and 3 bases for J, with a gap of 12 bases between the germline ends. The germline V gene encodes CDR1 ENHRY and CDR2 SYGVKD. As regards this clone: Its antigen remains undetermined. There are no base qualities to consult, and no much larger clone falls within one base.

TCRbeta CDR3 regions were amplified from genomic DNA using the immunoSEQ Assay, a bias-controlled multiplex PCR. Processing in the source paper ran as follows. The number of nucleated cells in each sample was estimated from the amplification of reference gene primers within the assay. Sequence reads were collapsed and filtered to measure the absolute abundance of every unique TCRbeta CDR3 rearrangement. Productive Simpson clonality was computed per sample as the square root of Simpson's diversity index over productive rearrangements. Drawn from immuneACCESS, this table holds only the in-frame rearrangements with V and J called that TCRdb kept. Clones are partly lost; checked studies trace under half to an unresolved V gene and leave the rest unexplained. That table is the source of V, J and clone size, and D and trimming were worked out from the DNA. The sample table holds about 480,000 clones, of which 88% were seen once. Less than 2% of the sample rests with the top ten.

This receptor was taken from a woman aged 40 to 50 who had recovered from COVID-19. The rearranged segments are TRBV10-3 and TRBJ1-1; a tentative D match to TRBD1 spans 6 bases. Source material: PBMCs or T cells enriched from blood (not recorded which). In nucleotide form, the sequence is TGTGCCATCAACCCCAGGGGCGACACTGAAGCTTTCTTT. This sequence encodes CAINPRGDTEAFF.